This T cell receptor beta chain stems from a study of blood T cell repertoires in COVID-19. In the study overall: Acute and convalescent COVID-19 specimens originated in the United States, Italy and Spain.

Trimming cost V 3 bases and J 3 bases; bases outside gene matches: 4. The CDR3 loop spans 14 amino acids. Germline V gives CDR1 SGHTA, CDR2 FQGNSA. Original methodology: Cell counts per sample came from amplifying reference gene primers. Some clones are missing from TCRdb's copy, which holds only in-frame ones; the method was immunoSEQ multiplex PCR. Clonal size and the V and J genes are those of that table, whereas D and trimming came from the DNA. The sample lists 250,000 to 350,000 clones; around nine tenths were seen once. This receptor was obtained from a woman in her 30s with COVID-19, enrolled during active disease. The chain links TRBV7-2 to TRBJ1-1, with 7 positions matching TRBD1. Material for sequencing was peripheral blood. DNA of the CDR3: TGTGCCAGCAGCTTGACAGGGCGGGACACTGAAGCTTTCTTT. Its translation: CASSLTGRDTEAFF.